This entry lists 15 T cell receptor beta chains sequenced from one sample in a study of identical twins (TCRdb year 2016). Library generation was performed with 5' RACE. For sequencing, an Illumina HiSeq 2000 was employed. Using fastp trimming at Q25 and MiXCR clonotype assembly, TCRdb reanalyzed the public sequencing data and kept in-frame beta chains. Identical CDR3 protein sequences are pooled into one entry, listed with their most common genes and DNA. The sample table records some 240,000 distinct CDR3 sequences; 6.5% to 9.5% of these occur just once. 3% to 3.5% of the sample is in the top ten clones. The sample was also linked to a second study, of yellow fever vaccine responses in identical twins.

The sample consisted of CD8+ T cells sorted from blood. The receptors here all came from a woman aged 18-29 years in good health.

This clonotype occurred a few times. V is TRBV4-3 and J is TRBJ2-3, with TRBD2 identical over 9 bases. V lost 0 bases, J lost 2 bases, and 6 bases stayed unmatched. CDR1 and CDR2 (germline): LGHNA, YSLEER. CDR3 size: 17 residues. The CDR3 loop is CASSQDQAGGYTDTQYF. CDR3 sequence (DNA): TGCGCCAGCAGCCAAGATCAAGCGGGAGGATACACAGATACGCAGTATTTT.

This clonotype came up many times. J is TRBJ2-1 and V is TRBV4-3; the match to TRBD2 covers 13 bases. CDR1 LGHNA and CDR2 YSLEER come from the germline V gene. Germline trimming cut 3 bases from V and 3 bases from J; bases unmatched to any gene: 2. This CDR3 has 16 residues. The CDR3 spells CASSQRTSGSYNEQFF. The CDR3 bases are TGCGCCAGCAGCCAGAGGACTAGCGGGAGCTACAATGAGCAGTTCTTC.

This chain links TRBV29-1 with TRBJ1-2; maybe TRBD1 (5 bases). CDR3 length: 12 amino acids. V lost 7 bases, J lost 2 bases, and 11 bases lay in between. The germline gives CDR1 SQVTM, CDR2 ANQGSEA. The CDR3 reads CSARGENYGYTF. Written as DNA, the CDR3 is TGCAGCGCCCGAGGGGAAAACTATGGCTACACCTTC.

This clonotype was seen at least ten times. V and J are TRBV7-2 and TRBJ2-1; D unresolved. CDR1 and CDR2 from the germline V gene are SGHTA and FQGNSA. The V end lost 5 bases, the J end lost 0 bases, and 11 bases lay between the germline ends. CDR3 size: 15 residues. The CDR3 loop reads CASSPDWSSYNEQFF. In DNA, the CDR3 is TGTGCCAGCAGCCCAGACTGGAGCTCCTACAATGAGCAGTTCTTC. Using reference TRBV7-2 and TRBJ2-1 for the parts outside the CDR3, the full variable domain is GAGVSQSPSNKVTEKGKDVELRCDPISGHTALYWYRQSLGQGLEFLIYFQGNSAPDKSGLPSDRFSAERTGGSVSTLTIQRTQQEDSAVYLCASSPDWSSYNEQFFGPGTRLTVL.

This clonotype was seen at least ten times. The chain combines TRBV11-2 with TRBJ2-7; D unclear. CDR3 length equals 15 residues. The germline CDR1 and CDR2 sequences are SGHAT and FQNNGV. The germline V and J ends were trimmed by 0 bases and 0 bases, with 9 bases remaining between them. The CDR3 nucleotides read TGTGCCAGCAGCTTAGAAGATCTCCGCTCCTACGAGCAGTACTTC. It codes for CASSLEDLRSYEQYF.

Only a few counts were recorded for this clonotype. V usage is TRBV6-2 or TRBV6-3 and J usage is TRBJ2-7; D may be TRBD1 or TRBD2 (5 bases each). From germline, CDR1 is MNHEY and CDR2 SVGEGT. V was clipped by 6 bases and J by 4 bases, with 25 bases between them. CDR3 size: 17 residues. CDR3: CASRHSFRDLAGYEQYF. Written as DNA, the CDR3 is TGTGCCAGCAGACATTCGTTCCGGGACCTCGCCGGGTACGAGCAGTACTTC.

A few counts support this clonotype. The chain is built from TRBV5-6 and TRBJ2-3; 7 nucleotides match TRBD1. CDR3 size: 14 residues. CDR1 is SGHDT, CDR2 YYEEEE, per germline. V was pared by 7 bases and J by 0 bases, with 5 bases of the junction left unmatched. This chain's CDR3 is CASDRASSTDTQYF. The CDR3 DNA reads as TGTGCCAGCGACAGGGCCTCTAGCACAGATACGCAGTATTTT.

In its sample, this clonotype was seen a few times. V usage is TRBV7-3 and J usage is TRBJ1-6; the D gene is possibly TRBD1 (5 bases). This CDR3 contains 14 residues. Trimming cost V 3 bases and J 9 bases, with 12 bases left between them. The germline gives CDR1 SGHTA, CDR2 FQGTGA. The CDR3 loop reads CASSLGGVGSPLHF. DNA of the CDR3: TGTGCCAGCAGCTTGGGAGGGGTCGGTTCACCCCTCCACTTT.

V usage is TRBV27 and J usage is TRBJ1-3; TRBD1 is a possible D gene (5 bases). CDR3 size: 17 residues. Germline values: CDR1 MNHEY, CDR2 SMNVEV (reference sequence). The germline V and J ends were trimmed by 2 bases and 0 bases, with 14 bases remaining between them. As DNA, the CDR3 is TGTGCCAGCAGTTTAAAGGGGCACAGGAACTCTGGAAACACCATATATTTT. Amino acids: CASSLKGHRNSGNTIYF.

This clonotype was counted many times. The chain uses TRBV7-9 and TRBJ2-1; the match to TRBD2 covers 12 bases. The CDR3 has 17 amino acids. V was clipped by 2 bases and J by 5 bases; unmatched bases: 7. Germline V CDR1 and CDR2: SEHNR, FQNEAQ (reference sequence). CDR3 residues: CASSLTGTSGPNNEQFF. As DNA, the CDR3 is TGTGCCAGCAGCTTAACGGGGACTAGCGGGCCTAACAATGAGCAGTTCTTC.

The sample holds a few counts of this clonotype. CDR3 in amino acids: CASSLVRRSDSYNEQFF. As DNA, the CDR3 is TGTGCCAGCAGCTTAGTTCGCAGGAGCGACTCCTACAATGAGCAGTTCTTC. J is TRBJ2-1 and V is TRBV11-2; no clear D gene. The CDR3 covers 17 residues. The germline CDR1 and CDR2 sequences are SGHAT and FQNNGV. The V end was cut by 1 base, the J end by 0 bases, with 13 bases between.

This clonotype was observed a handful of times. This chain uses TRBV25-1 with TRBJ2-1, with D hard to call. This CDR3 spans 15 amino acids. Germline loops: CDR1 MGHDK, CDR2 SYGVNS. Trimming removed 1 base from V and 3 bases from J, with 10 bases in between. The CDR3 is CASSEFDQIYNEQFF. DNA of the CDR3: TGTGCCAGCAGTGAATTCGACCAGATCTACAATGAGCAGTTCTTC.

The CDR3 is CASSTGTLNTGELFF. CDR3 sequence (DNA): TGTGCCAGTAGTACCGGGACTCTAAACACCGGGGAGCTGTTTTTT. The chain couples TRBV19 to TRBJ2-2, with D possibly TRBD2 on 6 matching bases. Deletions cut 4 bases from V and 2 bases from J, with 11 bases between. The CDR3 sequence is 15 residues long. CDR1 and CDR2 from the germline V gene are LNHDA and SQIVND (reference sequence).

This clonotype was recorded at least ten times. The V and J genes are TRBV5-1 and TRBJ2-3, with 8 bases fitting TRBD2. The ends lost 3 bases at V and 4 bases at J; junction bases unmatched: 7. There are 15 residues in the CDR3. Per the germline V gene, CDR1 is SGHRS and CDR2 is YFSETQ. The CDR3: CASSSGTRTSDTQYF. CDR3 coding DNA: TGCGCCAGCAGCTCCGGGACTAGAACCTCAGATACGCAGTATTTT.

Many counts were recorded for this clonotype. The rearrangement joins TRBV28 to TRBJ2-5; D tentatively reads TRBD1 or TRBD2 (6 bases each). Germline V gene sequence: CDR1 MDHEN, CDR2 SYDVKM. The CDR3 sequence is 15 residues long. V gave up 3 bases and J gave up 5 bases, with 16 bases separating them. The CDR3 DNA reads as TGTGCCAGCAGTTTTGGTCTCGGGGGCAGGGAGACCCAGTACTTC. Protein product: CASSFGLGGRETQYF.